The clone carrying this T cell receptor beta chain has a handful of counts. Its antigen is undetermined. In germline, CDR1 is KGHDR, CDR2 SFDVKD. V lost 4 bases, J lost 13 bases, and 14 bases lay in between. The CDR3 runs 12 residues. This record comes from a study of T-cell memory formation after mild COVID-19. Study details: Most TCR clusters belonged to a single donor.

Study-level findings and limits: Among clones contracting day 15 to 85, CD4/CD8 was balanced, whereas later expanders leaned CD4+.

TCRdb reanalysed the 5' RACE reads using MiXCR and keeps one entry per CDR3 protein. This table has roughly 580,000 distinct CDR3 sequences, about a sixth appearing once. The source is an adult woman who had mild COVID-19 (a few samples of this study predate the infection). Cell type and time point are not known. The chain combines TRBV24-1 with TRBJ2-3; the D is unclear. The sample taken for sequencing was PBMCs or a T cell subset sorted from them (not recorded which). DNA for the CDR3: TGTGCCACCAGTGACCTCTTTCTCCGGGAGTATTTT. This translates into CATSDLFLREYF.